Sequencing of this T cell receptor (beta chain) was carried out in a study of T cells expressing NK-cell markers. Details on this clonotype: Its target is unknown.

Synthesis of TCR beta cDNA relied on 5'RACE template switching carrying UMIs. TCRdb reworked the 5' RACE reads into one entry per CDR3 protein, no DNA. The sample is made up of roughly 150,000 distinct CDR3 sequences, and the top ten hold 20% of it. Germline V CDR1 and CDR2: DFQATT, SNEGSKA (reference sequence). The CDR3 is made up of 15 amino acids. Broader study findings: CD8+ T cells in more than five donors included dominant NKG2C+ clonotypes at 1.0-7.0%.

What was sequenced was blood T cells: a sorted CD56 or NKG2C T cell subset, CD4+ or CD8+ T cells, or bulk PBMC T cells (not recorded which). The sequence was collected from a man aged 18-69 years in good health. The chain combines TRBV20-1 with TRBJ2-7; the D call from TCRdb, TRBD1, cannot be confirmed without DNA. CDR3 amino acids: CSARDPDRTYYEQYF.